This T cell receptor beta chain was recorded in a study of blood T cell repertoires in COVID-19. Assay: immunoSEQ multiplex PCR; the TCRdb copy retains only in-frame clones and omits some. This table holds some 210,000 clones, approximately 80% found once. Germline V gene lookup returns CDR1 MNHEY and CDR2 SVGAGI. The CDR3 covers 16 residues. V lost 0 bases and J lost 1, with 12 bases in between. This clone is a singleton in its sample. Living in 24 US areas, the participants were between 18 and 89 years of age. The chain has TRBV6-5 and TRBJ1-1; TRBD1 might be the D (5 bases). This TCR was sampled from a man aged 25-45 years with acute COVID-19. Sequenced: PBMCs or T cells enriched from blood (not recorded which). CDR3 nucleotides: TGTGCCAGCAGTTACTCCCGGACAAGAGAGAACACTGAAGCTTTCTTT. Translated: CASSYSRTRENTEAFF.